The next 2 T cell receptor beta chains were all read from a single sample in a study of cytomegalovirus exposure and HLA in healthy donors. Repertoires were generated with immunoSEQ multiplex PCR, while TCRdb's copy carries only in-frame clones and drops some. There are a few hundred thousand clones in the sample; roughly 85% occur only once, and under 0.95% lies in the top ten. What was sequenced was PBMCs. These receptors were taken from a woman under 30 in good health and CMV-seronegative.

This clone has just a few counts. This rearrangement joins TRBV25-1 to TRBJ1-3, with D possibly TRBD1 on 5 matching bases. The germline CDR1 and CDR2 sequences are MGHDK and SYGVNS. Trimming removed 7 bases at V and 4 bases at J, with 11 bases between. This CDR3 contains 13 residues. The CDR3 reads CASTRGSGNTIYF. Here the CDR3 DNA reads TGTGCCAGCACAAGGGGATCCGGAAACACCATATATTTT.

The CDR3: CASRFRTEGNQPQHF. DNA of the CDR3: TGTGCCAGCAGGTTCCGAACGGAGGGCAATCAGCCCCAGCATTTT. This chain links TRBV6-1 with TRBJ1-5; D unresolved. The germline gives CDR1 MNHNS, CDR2 SASEGT. The CDR3 is made up of 15 amino acids. The V end lost 6 bases, the J end lost 2 bases, and 14 bases lay between the germline ends.